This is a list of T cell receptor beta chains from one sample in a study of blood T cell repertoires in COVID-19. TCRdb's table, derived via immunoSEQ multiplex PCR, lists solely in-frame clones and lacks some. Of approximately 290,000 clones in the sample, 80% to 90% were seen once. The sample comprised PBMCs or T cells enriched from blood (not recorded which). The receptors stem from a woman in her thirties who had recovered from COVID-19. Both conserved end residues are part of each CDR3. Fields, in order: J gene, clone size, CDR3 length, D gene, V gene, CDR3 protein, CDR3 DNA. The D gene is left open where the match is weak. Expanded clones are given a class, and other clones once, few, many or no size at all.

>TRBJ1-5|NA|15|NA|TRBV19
CASSIGTGSHQPQHF
TGTGCCAGTAGTATAGGAACAGGGTCACATCAGCCCCAGCATTTT
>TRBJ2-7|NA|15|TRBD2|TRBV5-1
CASSLGLAGGREQYF
TGCGCCAGCAGCTTAGGGTTAGCGGGAGGGCGAGAGCAGTACTTC
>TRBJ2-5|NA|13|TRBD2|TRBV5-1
CASSSGLKETQYF
TGCGCCAGCAGCTCGGGACTAAAAGAGACCCAGTACTTC
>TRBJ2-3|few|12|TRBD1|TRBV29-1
CSVRQGSDTQYF
TGCAGCGTTAGACAGGGGTCCGATACGCAGTATTTT
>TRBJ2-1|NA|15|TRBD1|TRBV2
CASTTDRGEYNEQFF
TGTGCCAGCACCACGGACAGGGGGGAATACAATGAGCAGTTCTTC
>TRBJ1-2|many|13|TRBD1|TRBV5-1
CASAQTGDYGYTF
TGCGCCAGCGCTCAGACAGGGGACTATGGCTACACCTTC
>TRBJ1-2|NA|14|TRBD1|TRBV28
CASSRRTGRSGYTF
TGTGCCAGCAGCCGACGGACAGGGAGAAGTGGCTACACCTTC
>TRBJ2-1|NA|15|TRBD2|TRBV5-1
CASSTRTSALHEQFF
TGCGCCAGCAGTACTAGGACTAGTGCCCTACATGAGCAGTTCTTC
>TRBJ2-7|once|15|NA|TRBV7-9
CASSNAPGPLYEQYF
TGTGCCAGCAGCAATGCACCAGGCCCACTCTACGAGCAGTACTTC
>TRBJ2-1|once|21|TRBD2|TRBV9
CASSVEDGTSGRAGRDNEQFF
TGTGCCAGCAGCGTAGAGGATGGGACTAGCGGGAGGGCCGGTCGGGACAATGAGCAGTTCTTC
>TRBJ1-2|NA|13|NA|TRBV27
CASSLSQDNGYTF
TGTGCCAGCAGTTTAAGCCAGGATAATGGCTACACCTTC
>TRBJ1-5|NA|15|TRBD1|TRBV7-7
CASSPDRDSNQPQHF
TGTGCCAGCAGCCCCGACAGGGATAGCAATCAGCCCCAGCATTTT
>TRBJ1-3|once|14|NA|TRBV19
CASSLTGSADTIYF
TGTGCCAGTAGCTTAACAGGGAGTGCGGACACCATATATTTT
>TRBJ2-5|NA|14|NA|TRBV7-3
CASSFRAGQETQYF
TGTGCCAGCAGCTTTCGGGCGGGACAAGAGACCCAGTACTTC
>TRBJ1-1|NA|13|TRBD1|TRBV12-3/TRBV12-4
CASSSTGFTEAFF
TGTGCCAGCAGTTCGACAGGGTTCACTGAAGCTTTCTTT
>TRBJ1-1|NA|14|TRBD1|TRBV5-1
CASREQGAGTEAFF
TGCGCCAGCAGAGAACAGGGGGCAGGTACTGAAGCTTTCTTT
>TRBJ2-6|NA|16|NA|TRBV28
CASRPTIGAGANVLTF
TGTGCCAGCAGGCCTACTATCGGAGCTGGGGCCAACGTCCTGACTTTC
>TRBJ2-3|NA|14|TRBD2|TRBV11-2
CASSSLGLGVTQYF
TGTGCCAGCAGCTCCTTGGGACTAGGTGTTACGCAGTATTTT
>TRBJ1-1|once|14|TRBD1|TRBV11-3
CASSLTGTGGEAFF
TGTGCCAGCAGCTTGACAGGGACGGGCGGTGAAGCTTTCTTT
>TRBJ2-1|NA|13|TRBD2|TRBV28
CASSLGRAHEQFF
TGTGCCAGCAGTCTCGGGAGGGCCCATGAGCAGTTCTTC
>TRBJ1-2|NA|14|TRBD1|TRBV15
CATSAQQGDYGYTF
TGTGCCACCAGCGCCCAACAGGGGGACTATGGCTACACCTTC
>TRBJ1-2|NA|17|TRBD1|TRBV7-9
CASSSAPGQGANRGYTF
TGTGCCAGCAGCTCCGCTCCGGGACAGGGGGCGAATCGTGGCTACACCTTC
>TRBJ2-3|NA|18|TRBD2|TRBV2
CASSEDPARGATTDTQYF
TGTGCCAGCAGTGAAGACCCCGCGCGGGGGGCAACCACAGATACGCAGTATTTT
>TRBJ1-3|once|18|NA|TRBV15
CATSRDSQAGGSGNTIYF
TGTGCCACCAGCAGGGACAGCCAAGCGGGGGGCTCTGGAAACACCATATATTTT
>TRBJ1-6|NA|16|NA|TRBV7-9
CASSPREGRSNSPLHF
TGTGCCAGCAGCCCCCGGGAGGGCAGAAGTAATTCACCCCTCCACTTT
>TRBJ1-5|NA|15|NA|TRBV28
CASSGLQVFTEPQHF
TGTGCCAGCAGTGGCTTACAGGTTTTTACAGAGCCCCAGCATTTT
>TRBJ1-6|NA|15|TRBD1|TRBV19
CASNQGQGSGSPLHF
TGTGCCAGTAACCAGGGACAGGGCTCGGGTTCACCCCTCCACTTT
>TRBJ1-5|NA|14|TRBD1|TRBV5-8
CASSLTGSGQPQHF
TGTGCCAGCAGCCTGACAGGGTCAGGGCAGCCCCAGCATTTT
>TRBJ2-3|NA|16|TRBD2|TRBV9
CASSVASGDFTDTQYF
TGTGCCAGCAGCGTAGCTAGCGGGGATTTCACAGATACGCAGTATTTT
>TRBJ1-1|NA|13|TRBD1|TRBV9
CASGQGMNTEAFF
TGTGCCAGCGGACAGGGTATGAACACTGAAGCTTTCTTT
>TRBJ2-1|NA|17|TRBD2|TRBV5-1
CASSLYGIAGAPNEQFF
TGCGCCAGCAGCTTGTACGGTATAGCGGGAGCGCCCAATGAGCAGTTCTTC
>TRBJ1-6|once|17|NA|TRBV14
CASSQAGGRSDNSPLHF
TGTGCCAGCAGCCAAGCCGGAGGGCGAAGCGATAATTCACCCCTCCACTTT
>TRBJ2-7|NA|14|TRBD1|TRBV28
CASSLTGSVREQYF
TGTGCCAGCAGTTTGACAGGGTCCGTCCGAGAGCAGTACTTC
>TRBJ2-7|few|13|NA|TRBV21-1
CASSLEAAYEQYF
TGTGCCAGCAGCCTTGAGGCAGCCTACGAGCAGTACTTC
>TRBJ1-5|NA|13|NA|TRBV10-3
CAISWDIGQPQHF
TGTGCCATCAGCTGGGACATCGGTCAGCCCCAGCATTTT
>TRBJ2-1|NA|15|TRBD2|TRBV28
CASTPGLADYNEQFF
TGTGCCAGTACCCCGGGACTAGCGGATTACAATGAGCAGTTCTTC
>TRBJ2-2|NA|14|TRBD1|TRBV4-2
CASSLQGAGGELFF
TGTGCCAGCAGCCTCCAGGGGGCTGGCGGGGAGCTGTTTTTT
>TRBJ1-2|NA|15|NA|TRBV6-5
CASSIWSQGSYGYTF
TGTGCCAGCAGTATCTGGAGTCAGGGATCCTATGGCTACACCTTC
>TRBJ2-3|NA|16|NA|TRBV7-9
CASSPTYGGRTDTQYF
TGTGCCAGCAGCCCTACGTACGGGGGGCGCACAGATACGCAGTATTTT
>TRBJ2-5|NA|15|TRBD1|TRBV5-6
CASSYDITGEETQYF
TGTGCCAGCAGTTACGATATCACAGGGGAGGAGACCCAGTACTTC
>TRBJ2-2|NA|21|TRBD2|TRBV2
CASSPLVAGGPYFFSAGELFF
TGTGCCAGCAGTCCCCTCGTCGCGGGAGGGCCCTATTTCTTCTCGGCCGGGGAGCTGTTTTTT
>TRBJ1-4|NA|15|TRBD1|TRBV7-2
CASSLVGQLREKLFF
TGTGCCAGCAGCTTAGTGGGACAGCTTAGAGAAAAACTGTTTTTT
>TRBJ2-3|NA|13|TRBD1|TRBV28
CASYERGRDTQYF
TGTGCCAGCTATGAGAGGGGGCGAGATACGCAGTATTTT
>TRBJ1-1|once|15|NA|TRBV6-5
CASSYSLSGDTEAFF
TGTGCCAGCAGTTACTCGTTGTCGGGTGACACTGAAGCTTTCTTT
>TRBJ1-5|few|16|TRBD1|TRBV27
CASSSTGQGQVQPQHF
TGTGCCAGCAGTTCGACCGGACAGGGGCAAGTTCAGCCCCAGCATTTT
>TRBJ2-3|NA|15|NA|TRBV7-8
CASSSDRVAGDTQYF
TGTGCCAGCAGCTCAGACCGAGTCGCAGGAGATACGCAGTATTTT
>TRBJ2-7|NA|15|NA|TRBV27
CASSRYFFGSYEQYF
TGTGCCAGCAGTCGATACTTCTTCGGCTCCTACGAGCAGTACTTC
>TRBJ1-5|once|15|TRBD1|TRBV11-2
CASSPTGSRNQPQHF
TGTGCCAGCAGCCCGACAGGGAGCCGAAATCAGCCCCAGCATTTT
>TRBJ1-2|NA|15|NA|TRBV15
CATSRDRRANYGYTF
TGTGCCACCAGCAGAGATCGGCGGGCCAACTATGGCTACACCTTC
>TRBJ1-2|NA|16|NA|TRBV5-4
CASSLEGKRGAYGYTF
TGTGCCAGCAGCTTGGAGGGAAAAAGGGGTGCCTATGGCTACACCTTC
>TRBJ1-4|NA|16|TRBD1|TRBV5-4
CASSLRTGGPNEKLFF
TGTGCCAGCAGCTTACGAACAGGGGGTCCTAATGAAAAACTGTTTTTT
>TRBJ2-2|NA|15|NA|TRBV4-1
CASSQRTARSRELFF
TGCGCCAGCAGCCAAAGGACAGCTCGTAGCCGGGAGCTGTTTTTT
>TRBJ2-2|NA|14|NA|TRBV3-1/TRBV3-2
CASSQDSITGELFF
TGTGCCAGCAGCCAGGACAGTATCACCGGGGAGCTGTTTTTT
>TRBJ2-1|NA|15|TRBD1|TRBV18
CATTPGQGWYNEQFF
TGTGCCACCACTCCCGGACAGGGGTGGTACAATGAGCAGTTCTTC
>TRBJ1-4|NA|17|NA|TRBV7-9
CASSLVSDTALNEKLFF
TGTGCCAGCAGCTTAGTCTCTGATACAGCCCTTAATGAAAAACTGTTTTTT